Sequencing of this TCR beta chain was carried out in a study of T-cell memory formation after mild COVID-19. Study outcomes and limitations: CD4+ contracting clones were mainly CM and EM; CD8+ ones, EMRA. Some SARS-CoV-2-responding clones were already detected in memory before infection. Contracting clones from day 15 to 85 showed balanced CD4/CD8; later expanders favored CD4+.

The CDR3 runs to 14 residues. Germline values: CDR1 MNHNY, CDR2 SVGAGI (reference sequence). Trimming left V 7 bases short and J 0 bases short, with 10 bases between. TCR alpha and TCR beta cDNA libraries with sample barcodes and UMIs came from 5'RACE using constant-segment primers. MiXCR, applied by TCRdb to the 5' RACE reads, yields one record per CDR3 protein. The sample contains a few hundred thousand distinct CDR3 sequences, around 15% of which appear only once. With respect to this clonotype: Its antigen is still unknown.

The V and J genes are TRBV6-6 and TRBJ1-5, with no clear D. This sequence was found in a man between 18 and 35 years old who had mild COVID-19 (a few samples of this study predate the infection). Cell type and time point are not known. Input material: PBMCs or a T cell subset sorted from them (not recorded which). The CDR3, as DNA: TGTGCCAGCAAGGCAGCCGATAGCAATCAGCCCCAGCATTTT. Translation gives CASKAADSNQPQHF.